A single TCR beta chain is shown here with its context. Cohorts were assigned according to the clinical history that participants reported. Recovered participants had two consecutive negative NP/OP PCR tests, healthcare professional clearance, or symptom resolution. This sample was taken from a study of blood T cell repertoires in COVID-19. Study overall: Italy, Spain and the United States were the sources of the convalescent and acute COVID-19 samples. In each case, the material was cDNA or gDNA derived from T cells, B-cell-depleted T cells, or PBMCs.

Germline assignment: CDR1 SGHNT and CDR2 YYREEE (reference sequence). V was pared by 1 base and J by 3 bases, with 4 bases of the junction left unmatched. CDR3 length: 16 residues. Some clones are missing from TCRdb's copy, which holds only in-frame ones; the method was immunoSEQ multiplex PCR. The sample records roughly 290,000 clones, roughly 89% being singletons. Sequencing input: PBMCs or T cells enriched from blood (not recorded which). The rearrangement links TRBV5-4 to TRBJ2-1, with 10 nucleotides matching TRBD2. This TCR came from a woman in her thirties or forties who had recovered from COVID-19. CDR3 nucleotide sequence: TGTGCCAGCAGCTTGACAGCGGGAGGGGACTACAATGAGCAGTTCTTC. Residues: CASSLTAGGDYNEQFF.